The entry below describes one T cell receptor beta chain. The CDR3 is made up of 16 amino acids. Per the germline V gene, CDR1 is MGHRA and CDR2 is YSYEKL. Trimming took 4 bases from V and 2 from J; bases not matched to a gene: 5. The record originates from a study of blood T cell repertoires in COVID-19. Original analysis: The authors estimated nucleated cell counts from reference gene primer amplification. TCRdb's copy holds only in-frame clones and misses some; the assay was immunoSEQ multiplex PCR. V and J calls and clone size are those listed in that table; D and trimming were worked out from the DNA. Among 150,000 to 200,000 clones listed, 65% to 90% were seen once.

The sequence was obtained from a man aged 60 to 69 with acute or convalescent COVID-19. The sequenced sample consisted of peripheral blood. V is TRBV4-1 and J is TRBJ2-3, with 11 positions matching TRBD2. The CDR3 sequence: CASSRGTSGATDTQYF. CDR3 coding DNA: TGCGCCAGCAGCCGAGGGACTAGCGGCGCCACAGATACGCAGTATTTT.